This T cell receptor beta chain was captured in a study of cytomegalovirus exposure and HLA in healthy donors (dated by TCRdb to the late 2010s). Some background on the complete study: In an earlier analysis of fewer than 750 of the donors, 276 Gb of sequence data and approximately 120 million unique TCR beta sequences from about 190 million T cells were reported. The aim of the study was to test whether cataloging public T cell receptors could identify signatures of past pathogen exposure. Four to six DR-DQ haplotypes were handled as single units for association and clustering, since linkage in the cohort was strong. All discovery cohort repertoires had been generated using a single sequencing platform. In an earlier analysis of roughly 600 of the donors, high-throughput TCR beta sequencing was used to judge whether each TCR beta V gene segment behaved as functional or pseudogenic. The T cell repertoires of 550 to 850 subjects were profiled by immunosequencing and related to cytomegalovirus serostatus. Alongside the repertoire data, information on donor age, sex, ethnicity and CMV serostatus was compiled. A later analysis re-analyzed previously published TCR beta repertoires from several hundred donors and added high-resolution HLA genotyping to study TCR occurrence patterns. Among over 350 genotyped donors of the cohort, an average of approximately 240,000 unique TCR beta nucleotide sequences were sequenced per donor, around 18% of them non-productive. An early release that covered more than 550 HLA-typed donors contained around 330 gigabases of sequencing data and 65 million to 100 million unique TCR sequences. In a later genetic analysis, genome-wide SNP genotypes for about 55% of the roughly 700 donors were used, and that subset was treated as a discovery cohort. Among the roughly 380 genotyped donors, approximately 81% belonged to the genetic ancestry cluster associated with self-reported Caucasian donors. Typing coverage varied by locus: 629-630 donors for A, B, C, DRB1 and DQB1; more than 500 for DQA1; more than 600 for DPA1; around 490 for DPB1. Along with the approximately 650-subject first cohort, a separate validation cohort of over a hundred different subjects was used. Rather than using new phenotypic data, the later analysis identified candidate immune exposures from TCR beta sequences and from how often those sequences occurred across donors. High-throughput TCR immunosequencing, statistical association of individual TCRs with disease status, and machine learning were combined to predict cytomegalovirus infection status. Both class I and class II loci were covered by HLA typing, at four-digit resolution. The paper's findings and limits, for the study overall: In a later genetic analysis, fewer N-insertions in productive TCRs were reported among donors in an Asian-associated ancestry cluster than the roughly 700-donor mean. Some IMGT-functional V segments, including TRBV6-2 and TRBV6-3, could not be told apart with the 87-base-pair reads, so those segments were excluded. Roughly uniform sequencing depth across donors was assumed in presence/absence analyses, although this assumption may not hold. The authors suggested that the approach could potentially be extended to other disease states and immunological phenotypes. A further reported finding was that TCR beta sequences accurately predicted the HLA-A and HLA-B alleles for most subjects in the first cohort. The only immune exposure information available for the cohort was CMV serostatus. When HLA alleles, especially DR and DQ, strongly co-occurred, TCR associations were difficult to assign to individual alleles. In this cohort, only TCR beta chains were sequenced, and detectable features were limited by the absence of alpha or paired-chain data. Most CMV-associated TCR beta chains appeared to be HLA-restricted in a later analysis, and the HLA associations seemed to be driven largely by CMV exposure. In an earlier analysis of approximately 600 of the donors, most TCR beta V segments were observed in productive rearrangements about 90% or about 30% of the time, broadly matching IMGT annotations. In both the original and validation cohorts, the classifier was reported to diagnose cytomegalovirus status with high specificity and sensitivity. Correlated functional status among segregating V segments might reflect linkage disequilibrium, but an unknown experimental factor could not be ruled out. A later genetic analysis associated a missense DCLRE1C variant with V-gene and J-gene trimming of TCR beta chains, and an independent cohort replicated the association. Across donors, most TCR sequences were observed very rarely, whereas some public TCRs were present in many individuals. A group of highly shared sequence variants was considered likely to be a technical artifact of the sequencing pipeline. In vitro tests confirmed that three of the cytomegalovirus-associated TCR beta chains recognize cytomegalovirus antigens. According to a later analysis, parvovirus B19, influenza, CMV and Epstein-Barr virus appeared linked to several top co-occurrence clusters. Because HLA typing was missing for some donors at each locus, association tests included only the typed subset. In a later analysis, TCR association rates were found to vary across HLA loci, with the most associated TCRs seen for DRB1 alleles and the fewest for HLA-C alleles. In the study, some 160 TCR beta chains were listed as associated with cytomegalovirus. At a false discovery rate of 0.05, a later analysis linked around 15,000 TCR beta sequences to specific HLA alleles. Because counts were too low, about 15 rarely observed V segments, including chromosome 9 orphons, were left out of the earlier analysis of approximately 580 of the donors. Compared with equally common non-associated chains, HLA-associated TCR beta chains in a later analysis were more clonally expanded and had lower generation probabilities.

Concerning this clone: What this receptor recognizes is not known. Base qualities are not provided; no much larger clone lies one nucleotide away.

Receptors were amplified or captured by the immunoSEQ multiplex PCR assay. The multiplex PCR relied on a mix of 60 forward primers for TCR Vbeta segments and 13 reverse primers for TCR Jbeta segments. Amplification of the CDR3 region of rearranged TCR beta genes was performed with a multiplex PCR assay on genomic DNA. Amplified TCR beta libraries were sequenced as 87-base-pair reads on the Illumina HiSeq System. The paper's data handling went like this. A later analysis tallied 75 million to 95 million unique TCR beta chains across the approximately 670 repertoires, and around 10 million of those chains were shared by two or more donors. A nearest-neighbor algorithm error-corrected the raw reads and collapsed the reads into unique sequences, merging closely related sequences to remove PCR and sequencing errors. Alignment of CDR3 sequences to IMGT reference sequences was used to assign V, D and J gene segments. For a sequence to be retained, at least a six-nucleotide match to both a V gene segment and a J gene segment was required. Rearrangements were called productive when the CDR3 lacked stop codons and stayed in frame with V and J; all others were non-productive. Following IMGT convention, CDR3 was defined as the stretch from the second conserved V-encoded cysteine up to the conserved J-encoded phenylalanine. In an earlier analysis of around 540 of the donors, sequences lacking an unambiguous match to a single V gene segment were excluded. In an earlier analysis of a few hundred of the donors, a V segment was called functional when productive rearrangements were above 56.7%, and segregating when the standard deviation between donors exceeded 5%. A statistical classification framework was built for diagnosing cytomegalovirus status from the catalog of TCR beta chain sequences. In a later analysis, V and J genes were assigned by comparing TCR nucleotide sequences against IMGT/GENE-DB human TR gene sequences. Using the TCRdist pipeline, a later analysis assigned CDR3 sequences along with most-parsimonious VDJ recombination scenarios. In a later analysis, each TCR beta chain was defined by its CDR3 amino acid sequence together with its V-gene family, and reads lacking a unique V-gene family were excluded. As a way to deal with suspected cross-contamination and a sequencing artifact, a later analysis dropped under 600 nucleotide sequences that were highly shared and had low generation probability. In a later analysis, a clonal expansion index for each public chain was calculated from normalized within-repertoire ranks of inferred template counts. In a later analysis, generation probabilities were computed using a VDJ recombination model fitted to out-of-frame rearrangements, and the results were checked against IGoR. A later analysis scored TCR-TCR, TCR-HLA and TCR-CMV co-occurrence with hypergeometric tests, applying a repertoire-size bias correction to TCR pairs. False discovery rates were estimated in a later analysis by permuting HLA or CMV assignments 20 times. In a later analysis, co-occurring TCRs were grouped using DBSCAN, with TCRdist sequence similarity added in when clustering inside HLA-allele-positive subsets. Co-occurrence clustering excluded repertoires with fewer than 30,000 or more than 120,000 public chains, plus five with anomalous nucleotide sharing. Imported from immuneACCESS, the table was reduced by TCRdb to in-frame sequences with V and J called. These copies leave out some clones; in studies compared against another copy, an unresolved V gene accounts for under half, and the cause of the remainder is not known. The DNA was the basis for D and trimming; V, J and clone size are from that table. This sample has under 200,000 clones in its table, and about three quarters of those were observed once. The ten most abundant clones make up 2% to 3% of the sample.

The junction carries 25 bases between V and J, which are trimmed by 3 bases and 7 bases respectively. Reading from cysteine to phenylalanine, the CDR3 counts 17 amino acids. Only the CDR3 DNA is retained, 51 bases long and in frame from the first base. For CDR1 and CDR2, the germline V gene lists SGHTA and FQGNSA. The cohort comprised hundreds of healthy bone marrow donors. At the time of sampling, all cohort members were nominally healthy, though unrecorded immune exposures were likely present. The donor tested CMV seropositive and was one of the 289 seropositive cohort members. Each donor provided a peripheral blood sample, and peripheral blood mononuclear cells were used for TCR beta sequencing. The Qiagen DNeasy Blood Extraction Kit was used to extract genomic DNA from the blood cell samples.

The sequence came from a woman aged 40 to 49 in good health and CMV-seropositive. The V gene is TRBV7-2 and the J gene is TRBJ2-7; perhaps TRBD2 is the D gene, with 6 bases matching. Sequenced input: PBMCs. The DNA sequence is TGTGCCAGCAGCTTGGGGGGTGTGGATATTAGATATGTAGAGCAGTACTTC. This translates into CASSLGGVDIRYVEQYF.